These 21 T cell receptor beta chains were all obtained from the same sample, sequenced in a study of cytomegalovirus exposure and HLA in healthy donors. The PCR used 60 Vbeta and 13 Jbeta primers. TCRdb's copy holds only in-frame clones and misses some; the assay was immunoSEQ multiplex PCR. The sample carries approximately 110,000 clones, roughly 69% recorded once. The specimen sequenced was PBMCs. The receptors derive from a man aged 50 to 60 in good health and CMV-seropositive.

The V gene is TRBV5-1, the J gene TRBJ2-3, with TRBD1 matching 9 bases. V shed 8 bases, J shed 1 base, and the junction held 5 bases outside the gene matches. CDR3 length equals 14 residues. The germline V gene has CDR1 SGHRS and CDR2 YFSETQ. CDR3 sequence reads: CASETGGGTDTQYF. The CDR3 DNA follows: TGCGCCAGTGAGACAGGGGGAGGCACAGATACGCAGTATTTT.

The chain employs TRBV5-4 and TRBJ1-1, with 9 bases identical to TRBD1. Germline CDR1 reads SGHNT; CDR2 reads YYREEE (reference sequence). J gave up 0 bases and V 3 bases, and 6 bases lay outside the gene matches. The CDR3 covers 16 residues. As DNA, the CDR3 is TGTGCCAGCAGCTCCGGGGACAGGGCTTTGAACACTGAAGCTTTCTTT. Residues: CASSSGDRALNTEAFF.

The V and J genes are TRBV6-4 and TRBJ1-5; 7 nucleotides align to TRBD1. Germline values: CDR1 MRHNA, CDR2 SNTAGT. J lost 0 bases, V lost 3 bases, and 17 bases had no gene match. The CDR3 is made up of 20 amino acids. The CDR3 DNA reads TGTGCCAGCAGTGATTCGAAACAGGGGTCCTTCTTTTATAGCAATCAGCCCCAGCATTTT. Translated: CASSDSKQGSFFYSNQPQHF.

This chain links TRBV5-1 with TRBJ2-5; 10 positions agree with TRBD2. Trimming removed 2 bases from V and 3 bases from J; junction bases left unmatched: 4. The CDR3 runs to 15 residues. Germline V lookup: CDR1 SGHRS, CDR2 YFSETQ. The CDR3 protein is CASSLAGTSEETQYF. CDR3 coding DNA: TGCGCCAGCAGCTTAGCAGGGACTAGCGAAGAGACCCAGTACTTC.

This clone turned up a few times. V and J are TRBV7-3 and TRBJ2-7, with 10 positions matching TRBD2. The CDR3 consists of 18 residues. V lost 4 bases, J lost 2 bases, and 14 bases stayed unmatched. Germline CDR1 reads SGHTA; CDR2 reads FQGTGA. The CDR3 sequence is CASSSPYSGLAATYEQYF. The CDR3 nucleotides are TGTGCCAGCAGCTCACCCTACTCCGGACTAGCGGCGACCTACGAGCAGTACTTC.

The chain uses TRBV18 and TRBJ2-2; D is ambiguous. CDR3 size: 16 residues. V lost 6 bases and J lost 7, with 21 bases in between. The germline CDR1 and CDR2 sequences are KGHSH and LQKENI. This chain's CDR3 is CASSPTQTFGLGELFF. In nucleotides, the CDR3 is TGTGCCAGCTCGCCAACCCAGACCTTTGGGCTCGGGGAGCTGTTTTTT.

The sample holds one count of this clone. This sequence joins TRBV5-4 and TRBJ2-3; D call uncertain. The germline CDR1 and CDR2 sequences are SGHNT and YYREEE (reference sequence). V lost 3 bases, J lost 1 base, and 12 bases lay in between. The CDR3 contains 15 residues. The DNA for the CDR3 is TGTGCCAGCAGCTCGCGCGATGAGGGCACAGATACGCAGTATTTT. Translating it yields CASSSRDEGTDTQYF.

There are a few counts of this clone. The J gene is TRBJ2-1, the V gene TRBV11-2; weak D call: TRBD2 (6 bases). Germline CDR1 is SGHAT and CDR2 is FQNNGV. Trimming stripped 7 bases from V and 10 bases from J, with 14 bases between. The CDR3 is 12 amino acids. CDR3 region: CASNPTRGEQFF. DNA of the CDR3: TGTGCCAGCAACCCGACTAGGGGCGAGCAGTTCTTC. Full variable domain (rest looked up from reference TRBV11-2 and TRBJ2-1): EAGVAQSPRYKIIEKRQSVAFWCNPISGHATLYWYQQILGQGPKLLIQFQNNGVVDDSQLPKDRFSAERLKGVDSTLKIQPAKLEDSAVYLCASNPTRGEQFFGPGTRLTVL.

The table lists this clone with a few counts. This chain connects TRBV5-1 to TRBJ2-5; 9 bases are shared with TRBD1. CDR3 length: 14 amino acids. Germline V lookup: CDR1 SGHRS, CDR2 YFSETQ. V shed 2 bases and J 5 bases; nucleotides not matched to a gene: 4. In DNA, the CDR3 is TGCGCCAGCAGCTTTCAAGGACAGGGGGAGACCCAGTACTTC. Translated: CASSFQGQGETQYF.

This chain connects TRBV10-3 to TRBJ2-3, with 12 bases that match TRBD2. The germline V gene encodes CDR1 ENHRY and CDR2 SYGVKD. Trimming at V came to 4 bases and at J to 1 base, leaving 6 bases not matched to a gene. The CDR3 has 17 amino acids. This CDR3 is CAISGPSGGAGTDTQYF. CDR3 in DNA: TGTGCCATCAGTGGGCCTAGCGGGGGGGCAGGCACAGATACGCAGTATTTT.

J is TRBJ2-2 and V is TRBV7-3, with D perhaps TRBD2 (5 bases). Germline values: CDR1 SGHTA, CDR2 FQGTGA. Trimming stripped 1 base from V and 5 bases from J, with 11 bases between. This CDR3 contains 15 residues. This CDR3 reads CASSLNRGLTGELFF. The CDR3 DNA reads as TGTGCCAGCAGCTTAAACAGAGGGCTAACCGGGGAGCTGTTTTTT.

The genes are TRBV9 and TRBJ2-7, with D perhaps TRBD2 (6 bases). There are 15 residues in the CDR3. CDR1 and CDR2 (germline): SGDLS, YYNGEE. Trimming pared 3 bases from V and 2 bases from J, leaving 15 bases between. The CDR3 DNA sequence: TGTGCCAGCAGCGAAACTCCGGGACTGGCCTACGAGCAGTACTTC. Translated, it gives CASSETPGLAYEQYF.

This clone showed up just a few times. V and J are TRBV5-1 and TRBJ2-5; weak D call: TRBD1 (5 bases). This CDR3 comprises 13 residues. Germline CDR1 and CDR2: SGHRS and YFSETQ. Trimming removed 1 base at V and 3 bases at J, with 7 bases between. The CDR3 loop reads CASSLSREETQYF. DNA of the CDR3: TGCGCCAGCAGCTTGAGCAGGGAAGAGACCCAGTACTTC. Full variable domain (remainder filled in from reference TRBV5-1 and TRBJ2-5): KAGVTQTPRYLIKTRGQQVTLSCSPISGHRSVSWYQQTPGQGLQFLFEYFSETQRNKGNFPGRFSGRQFSNSRSEMNVSTLELGDSALYLCASSLSREETQYFGPGTRLLVL.

The J gene is TRBJ2-3, the V gene TRBV23-1; 8 bases are shared with TRBD2. TRBV23-1 is sorted into the ORF group, with uncertain function. Trimming at V came to 7 bases and at J to 0 bases, leaving 9 bases not matched to a gene. The CDR3 is 16 residues long. CDR3 DNA sequence: TGCGCCAGCACCCCCCGCGGGAGGTTAAGCACAGATACGCAGTATTTT. Amino acids: CASTPRGRLSTDTQYF.

The rearrangement joins TRBV7-9 to TRBJ2-1, with a tentative D call TRBD2 (6 bases). With 8 bases removed from V and 6 bases from J, the gap between germline ends came to 11 bases. The CDR3 covers 12 residues. CDR1 SEHNR and CDR2 FQNEAQ come from the germline V gene (reference sequence). The CDR3 loop is CASRPGGNEQFF. CDR3 nucleotides: TGTGCCAGCCGACCCGGGGGCAATGAGCAGTTCTTC.

In the case of this clone: At one boundary the junction diverges from the germline segment, which might be a read error. The genes are TRBV7-9 and TRBJ1-2, with D unclear. The germline V gene encodes CDR1 SEHNR and CDR2 FQNEAQ (reference sequence). The CDR3 totals 15 residues. Written as DNA, the CDR3 is TGTTCCAGCAGCCACCGCGAGGGAGGAATTCGTGGCTACACCTTC. Residues: CSSSHREGGIRGYTF.

This clone was found a few times. The rearrangement joins TRBV5-1 to TRBJ1-5, with 7 nucleotides matching TRBD1. Germline assignment: CDR1 SGHRS and CDR2 YFSETQ. The CDR3 spans 14 residues. Trimming at V came to 4 bases and at J to 4 bases, leaving 5 bases not matched to a gene. The chain's CDR3 is CASSPGQLNQPQHF. The CDR3 coding sequence is TGCGCCAGCAGCCCGGGACAGCTTAATCAGCCCCAGCATTTT.

In this sample, this clone turned up a few times. V usage is TRBV28 and J usage is TRBJ2-1, with 8 bases lining up with TRBD1. V lost 4 bases and J lost 4; bases outside the gene matches: 6. Looked up from germline, CDR1 is MDHEN and CDR2 is SYDVKM. This CDR3 contains 15 residues. The CDR3 sequence: CASSSTDRGYNEQFF. The DNA of the CDR3 is TGTGCCAGCAGTTCGACCGACAGGGGATACAATGAGCAGTTCTTC.

This clone was counted a single time. This chain joins TRBV18 and TRBJ2-3; a weak D match, TRBD2 (5 bases). The CDR3 contains 13 residues. Trimming took off 6 bases at V and 3 bases at J, with 10 bases between the two ends. Germline V lookup: CDR1 KGHSH, CDR2 LQKENI. The CDR3 reads CASSPRVTDTQYF. The CDR3 DNA sequence: TGTGCCAGCTCCCCGAGGGTAACAGATACGCAGTATTTT.

This clone was found a few times. The rearrangement links TRBV13 to TRBJ2-3, with TRBD2 as a possible D gene (6 bases). Germline CDR1 reads PRHDT; CDR2 reads FYEKMQ (reference sequence). V was shortened by 5 bases and J by 0 bases, with 9 bases between the two germline ends. There are 14 residues in the CDR3. CDR3 in DNA: TGTGCCAGCAGCCCTGGGGGGAGCACAGATACGCAGTATTTT. Residues: CASSPGGSTDTQYF.

This clone was seen more than once but under ten times. This sequence joins TRBV10-1 and TRBJ1-2, with TRBD1 matching 7 bases. The CDR3 extends over 16 amino acids. Trimming removed 8 bases from V and 5 bases from J; junction bases left unmatched: 17. Germline CDR1 is WNHNN and CDR2 is SYGVQD (reference sequence). The CDR3 loop reads CASSGTASPLPYGYTF. CDR3 nucleotides: TGCGCCAGCTCCGGGACAGCCTCTCCTTTACCATATGGCTACACCTTC.